These T cell receptor beta chains were read from a single sample in a study of T cell repertoires in cytomegalovirus infection. TCRdb called the reads again in MiXCR, with one record for every CDR3 protein. The table includes some 600,000 distinct CDR3 sequences, around 24% detected once. What was sequenced was CD8+ T cells from PBMCs. These receptor sequences come from a human donor in good health (CMV status not recorded). Some clones in this sample may be carry-over from other donors' samples. The conserved cysteine and the conserved F or W are not part of the CDR3 here. The D gene is left open where the match is weak.

V gene	J gene	D gene	CDR3 protein
TRBV28	TRBJ2-3	TRBD2	ASSPPQRGTDTQY
TRBV24-1	TRBJ2-5	-	ATCQGKKSAGETQY
TRBV28	TRBJ1-2	-	ASSLSVDGYGYT
TRBV6-6	TRBJ2-7	TRBD2	ASSYPPEAGGVYEQY
TRBV4-2	TRBJ2-3	TRBD1	ASSQGGQRHTDTQY
TRBV28	TRBJ1-6	TRBD1	ASSLGTDYSPLH
TRBV7-2	TRBJ2-1	-	ASSWGQTNEQF
TRBV2	TRBJ2-5	TRBD2	ASSDSGREETQY
TRBV20-1	TRBJ2-5	-	SARALGTLQETQY
TRBV6-5	TRBJ1-5	-	ASSLLGEGQPQH
TRBV7-9	TRBJ2-3	TRBD2	ASSAPGLGADTQY
TRBV6-1	TRBJ2-1	TRBD2	ASSIRTSGANNEQF
TRBV28	TRBJ1-5	-	ASSLTGNSNQPQH
TRBV20-1	TRBJ1-4	-	SARDFGNREKLF
TRBV27	TRBJ2-7	-	ASRGQKDYEQY
TRBV7-6	TRBJ1-2	TRBD1	ASSPRGAASSGYT
TRBV7-6	TRBJ2-7	-	ASSPDRSYEQY
TRBV20-1	TRBJ1-2	TRBD1	SARAGDGTGTQEPLNYGYT
TRBV20-1	TRBJ1-6	-	SARETTGRRNSPLH
TRBV5-1	TRBJ2-7	-	ASSPGVGSYEQY
TRBV25-1	TRBJ1-2	-	ASSVQGAYT
TRBV10-3	TRBJ2-1	TRBD2	AISGTSGGSYNEQF
TRBV28	TRBJ2-3	TRBD2	ASSSLGSGESTDTQY
TRBV7-9	TRBJ1-1	TRBD1	ASSGDRAEAF
TRBV7-2	TRBJ1-1	-	ASSFTTSNTEAF
TRBV7-9	TRBJ1-5	-	ASSLAGFNQPQH
TRBV7-6	TRBJ2-2	TRBD2	ASSYQRGITGELF
TRBV7-9	TRBJ2-5	-	ASSFPTRKETQY
TRBV7-3	TRBJ2-3	-	ASAHGTDTQY
TRBV20-1	TRBJ1-1	-	RALPGMNTEAF
TRBV7-6	TRBJ2-1	-	ASSSGLRQLNEQF
TRBV7-6	TRBJ2-7	-	ASSLGQNAYEQY
TRBV6-2/TRBV6-3	TRBJ2-2	-	ASSYGDSALF
TRBV10-3	TRBJ2-3	TRBD2	AIKPASGGRDTQY
TRBV20-1	TRBJ2-2	-	SAHDPTGELF
TRBV12-3/TRBV12-4	TRBJ1-1	-	ASSFGGAEAF
TRBV20-1	TRBJ2-1	TRBD1	SWGQGVEQF
TRBV19	TRBJ1-4	-	ASSMPHSLEIHEKLF
TRBV29-1	TRBJ1-1	-	SVESDRIEAF
TRBV4-1	TRBJ2-7	-	ASSQDPGSTGQY
TRBV3-1	TRBJ2-2	-	ASSQEWGGVTGELF
TRBV7-6	TRBJ2-3	-	ASSLSLGSTDTQY
TRBV19	TRBJ1-1	TRBD1	ASSPPGQEAF
TRBV6-2/TRBV6-3	TRBJ1-5	-	ASSYGGSGQPQH
TRBV14	TRBJ2-1	-	ASSQRQPSYNEQF
TRBV13	TRBJ2-7	TRBD1	ASSPSGTERDEQY
TRBV7-4	TRBJ1-5	TRBD1	ASSLDGTGKSNQPQH
TRBV11-2	TRBJ2-5	TRBD2	ASSFPPGAASGGPAPGTQY
TRBV29-1	TRBJ1-1	-	SATDYTEAF
TRBV7-6	TRBJ2-2	-	ASSPASRTGELF
TRBV7-8	TRBJ2-1	TRBD2	ASSLEGLAGGPKYNEQF
TRBV12-3/TRBV12-4	TRBJ2-3	TRBD1	ASSPPGQGTDTQY
TRBV27	TRBJ1-1	TRBD1	ASSPYDRDTEAF